These 2 T cell receptor beta chains were sequenced from one sample in a study of T cells in Graves' hyperthyroidism and ophthalmopathy. It was RNA transcripts that yielded the amplified TCR beta CDR3 regions. The primer set for the first-round RT-PCR of the TCR CDR3 was HTBI. A single record per CDR3 protein comes from TCRdb applying MiXCR to the multiplex PCR reads. Among fewer than 600,000 distinct CDR3 sequences listed, around an eighth were seen once. Sequencing was carried out using blood. The receptors here all came from a woman aged 18-29 years with Graves' hyperthyroidism.

The genes are TRBV5-1 and TRBJ2-1, with no clear D. V was shortened by 6 bases and J by 0 bases, with 10 bases between the two germline ends. The CDR3 is made up of 14 amino acids. The germline V gene has CDR1 SGHRS and CDR2 YFSETQ. The CDR3, as DNA: TGCGCCAGCACCCCCGGAAACTCCTACAATGAGCAGTTCTTC. This sequence encodes CASTPGNSYNEQFF.

The sample holds many counts of this clonotype. The V gene is TRBV7-8, the J gene TRBJ2-3; D is uncertain. Germline lookup yields CDR1 SGHVS and CDR2 FQNEAQ. The CDR3 runs 15 residues. V was shortened by 6 bases and J by 4 bases, with 17 bases between the two germline ends. Here the CDR3 reads CASSYNSGLADTQYF. CDR3 nucleotides: TGTGCCAGCAGTTATAATTCCGGGCTGGCAGATACGCAGTATTTT.